Listed below are T cell receptor beta chains from one sample, sequenced in a study of cytomegalovirus exposure and HLA in healthy donors. Generated by immunoSEQ multiplex PCR, the TCRdb table keeps only in-frame clones and is missing some. The table has approximately 200,000 clones, around 90% seen once. Sequencing input: PBMCs. Source of these receptors: a woman aged 18-29 years in good health and CMV-seronegative. CDR3s include the opening cysteine and the closing phenylalanine or tryptophan. D genes are given only for firm matches. The size field is filled for only some rows; it gives once, few, many or a size class.

clone_size	v_call	d_call	j_call	cdr3_aa	cdr3_nt
.	TRBV27	.	TRBJ2-3	CASSLYTRTDTQYF	TGTGCCAGCAGTTTATACACCCGCACAGATACGCAGTATTTT
.	TRBV7-7	TRBD2	TRBJ2-1	CASSPTPAGVGNEQFF	TGTGCTAGCAGCCCCACCCCAGCGGGAGTAGGGAATGAGCAGTTCTTC
.	TRBV19	TRBD1	TRBJ1-2	CATTTSPGTGTGGYTF	TGTGCCACTACTACCTCCCCCGGGACAGGTACGGGTGGCTACACCTTC
.	TRBV5-1	.	TRBJ1-1	CASSLTVSMNTEAFF	TGCGCCAGCAGCTTGACAGTGTCGATGAACACTGAAGCTTTCTTT
.	TRBV9	.	TRBJ1-2	CASSFASESPYGYTF	TGTGCCAGCAGCTTCGCCTCCGAGTCGCCCTATGGCTACACCTTC
once	TRBV5-4	TRBD1	TRBJ1-1	CASIQGGLNTEAFF	TGTGCCAGCATCCAGGGGGGCCTGAACACTGAAGCTTTCTTT
.	TRBV4-1	.	TRBJ2-1	CASSQAVEGSGQFF	TGCGCCAGCAGCCAAGCTGTGGAGGGTTCCGGGCAGTTCTTC
.	TRBV7-6	TRBD1	TRBJ1-1	CASSMGAGTGGVWTEAFF	TGTGCCAGCAGCATGGGGGCCGGGACAGGGGGCGTATGGACTGAAGCTTTCTTT
.	TRBV27	.	TRBJ2-5	CASSGGTWETQYF	TGTGCCAGCAGTGGAGGGACCTGGGAGACCCAGTACTTC
.	TRBV5-1	TRBD2	TRBJ2-7	CASSSGLAGGTSSYEQYF	TGCGCCAGCAGCTCCGGACTAGCGGGAGGAACTTCTTCCTACGAGCAGTACTTC
.	TRBV27	.	TRBJ2-7	CASSLTGTSYEQYF	TGTGCCAGCAGTTTAACAGGGACATCCTACGAGCAGTACTTC
.	TRBV19	TRBD1	TRBJ2-7	CASSTLKGQGFYEQYF	TGTGCCAGTAGTACGCTAAAGGGACAGGGATTCTACGAGCAGTACTTC
.	TRBV5-1	.	TRBJ2-7	CASSFQQGEQYF	TGCGCCAGCAGCTTTCAGCAGGGCGAGCAGTACTTC
.	TRBV27	TRBD2	TRBJ2-1	CASSAGGYDNEQFF	TGTGCCAGCAGTGCGGGGGGGTATGACAATGAGCAGTTCTTC
.	TRBV12-5	.	TRBJ1-1	CASGFLNTEAFF	TGTGCTAGTGGTTTCTTGAACACTGAAGCTTTCTTT
.	TRBV9	.	TRBJ2-1	CASSVVGQGPLNEQFF	TGTGCCAGCAGCGTAGTCGGGCAGGGCCCCTTAAATGAGCAGTTCTTC
.	TRBV11-2	TRBD1	TRBJ2-4	CASSPPGTGDLRIQYF	TGTGCCAGCAGCCCACCCGGGACAGGGGATTTAAGGATTCAGTACTTC
few	TRBV5-6	.	TRBJ2-7	CASSLERSPVGEYF	TGTGCCAGCAGCTTGGAACGTTCCCCCGTCGGGGAGTACTTC
.	TRBV5-1	TRBD2	TRBJ2-1	CASRLAGPSSYNEQFF	TGCGCCAGCAGACTAGCGGGACCTAGCTCCTACAATGAGCAGTTCTTC
.	TRBV19	TRBD1	TRBJ2-3	CASSSSGQGITADTQYF	TGTGCCAGTAGTAGCTCGGGACAGGGAATTACGGCAGATACGCAGTATTTT
.	TRBV6-5	TRBD1	TRBJ1-5	CASSYGDRGPNQPQHF	TGTGCCAGCAGTTACGGGGACAGGGGGCCCAATCAGCCCCAGCATTTT
.	TRBV2	TRBD1	TRBJ1-2	CASSQTDRADGYTF	TGTGCCAGCAGTCAAACGGACAGGGCCGATGGCTACACCTTC
.	TRBV4-2	TRBD2	TRBJ2-7	CASSQGGLAGAYEQYF	TGTGCCAGCAGCCAAGGGGGACTAGCGGGAGCCTACGAGCAGTACTTC
.	TRBV7-7	TRBD1	TRBJ1-3	CASSPDRGGTIYF	TGTGCCAGCAGCCCTGACAGGGGTGGCACCATATATTTT
.	TRBV4-2	TRBD2	TRBJ2-7	CASSPTREGLGYEQYF	TGTGCCAGCAGCCCTACGCGGGAGGGCCTTGGATACGAGCAGTACTTC
.	TRBV7-9	TRBD1	TRBJ1-2	CASSSTDRAGYGYTF	TGTGCCAGCAGCTCAACGGACAGGGCAGGCTATGGCTACACCTTC
.	TRBV7-6	.	TRBJ2-1	CASSLGSEQFF	TGTGCCAGCAGCTTAGGTAGTGAGCAGTTCTTC
.	TRBV9	TRBD1	TRBJ2-2	CASSVENRGRRELFF	TGTGCCAGCAGCGTAGAGAACAGGGGGCGTCGGGAGCTGTTTTTT
.	TRBV29-1	.	TRBJ1-5	CSVAQFGGYGQPQHF	TGCAGCGTTGCCCAGTTCGGGGGGTACGGACAGCCCCAGCATTTT
.	TRBV7-6	TRBD2	TRBJ2-4	CASSVGLAGVRAKNIQYF	TGTGCCAGCAGCGTGGGACTAGCGGGCGTCAGAGCCAAAAACATTCAGTACTTC
.	TRBV5-4	TRBD2	TRBJ2-5	CASSPAGGGSSGETQYF	TGTGCCAGCAGCCCGGCGGGGGGGGGCAGTAGCGGAGAGACCCAGTACTTC
.	TRBV2	.	TRBJ1-1	CASSARDIRNTEAFF	TGTGCCAGCAGTGCTCGGGACATAAGGAACACTGAAGCTTTCTTT
.	TRBV30	TRBD1	TRBJ1-6	CACGQGGNSPLHF	TGTGCCTGCGGACAGGGCGGTAATTCACCCCTCCACTTT